This T cell receptor beta chain emerged from a study of cytomegalovirus exposure and HLA in healthy donors. In the case of this clone: The antigen remains undetermined.

CDR1 LNHDA and CDR2 SQIVND come from the germline V gene (reference sequence). This CDR3 is 15 amino acids long. Unmatched junction bases numbered 8, after V lost 5 bases and J lost 3 bases. The PCR used 60 Vbeta and 13 Jbeta primers. The method was immunoSEQ multiplex PCR; TCRdb's version includes in-frame clones alone and lacks a portion of them. The table lists 100,000 to 150,000 clones. Whole-study findings and limits: TCR sequences were mostly rare, though some public TCRs occurred in many donors. TCR beta chains associated with HLA were, in a later analysis, more clonally expanded than equally common others. TCR beta chains numbering 150 to 200 were designated cytomegalovirus-associated. Later findings reportedly placed an Asian-associated ancestry cluster below the roughly 670-donor mean for N-insertions.

The chain employs TRBV19 and TRBJ1-2; 8 nucleotides line up with TRBD1. The TCR was taken from a woman aged 40 to 55 in good health and CMV-seronegative. Sequenced input: PBMCs. The chain's CDR3 is CASSLQGQGHYGYTF. The CDR3 DNA is TGTGCCAGTAGTCTACAAGGACAGGGCCACTATGGCTACACCTTC.